These 3 T cell receptor beta chains were all obtained from the same sample, sequenced in a study of CD8+ T cells in alopecia areata. Treatment given: oral pan-JAK inhibitor, 5-10 mg twice daily. Reverse transcribed after extraction, RNA yielded cDNA as the sequencing template. Assay used: immunoSEQ multiplex PCR; TCRdb lists only in-frame clones, some missing. The sample has 150,000 to 200,000 clones, 50% to 70% seen once. This specimen consisted of CD4+ T cells sorted from blood, obtained around week 50, from a patient treated with tofacitinib. The receptors were gathered from a human donor with alopecia areata.

The chain is built from TRBV6-5 and TRBJ1-4, with a possible D match to TRBD1 (5 bases). Trimming cost V 4 bases and J 10 bases, with 13 bases left between them. CDR3 length: 13 residues. The germline V gene encodes CDR1 MNHEY and CDR2 SVGAGI. The CDR3 loop reads CASSSDRKGKLFF. CDR3 coding DNA: TGTGCCAGCAGTTCCGACAGAAAAGGAAAACTGTTTTTT.

V gene TRBV7-2 combines with J gene TRBJ1-6; 9 bases fit TRBD1. The CDR3 spans 17 residues. Germline V gives CDR1 SGHTA, CDR2 FQGNSA. V lost 5 bases and J lost 1; bases outside the gene matches: 6. Here the CDR3 DNA reads TGTGCCAGCAGCCTTACCGGGACAGGGTCCTATAATTCACCCCTCCACTTT. Its translation: CASSLTGTGSYNSPLHF.

This clone has a handful of counts. The chain employs TRBV12-5 and TRBJ1-1, with a weak D call TRBD1 (6 bases). CDR3 length equals 13 residues. Germline V gene sequence: CDR1 LGHNT, CDR2 FRNRAP. V was trimmed by 7 bases and J by 6 bases, leaving 15 bases between them. CDR3 nucleotide sequence: TGTGCTAGTGCCCCGGAGGGGGTCGCTGAAGCTTTCTTT. It encodes CASAPEGVAEAFF.